This T cell receptor beta chain was recovered during a study of regulatory T cells in long-lasting Graves disease (dated by TCRdb to the early 2020s). Turning to the overall study: In the newly diagnosed Graves' disease group, patients had been taking antithyroid drugs for less than 3 months. This study used TCR sequencing and RNA sequencing of peripheral blood to compare persistent Graves' disease patients against newly diagnosed Graves' disease patients. The study took place in China and was registered as a clinical trial. A total of 33 samples were covered by TCR sequencing, comprising 13 persistent and 20 or so newly diagnosed Graves' disease patients. What the work shows at the level of the full study, not this receptor alone: TRBV28, TRBJ1-2 and TRBJ2-5 were preferentially used in persistent disease, while TRBV20-1 and TRBJ2-1 were favored in newly diagnosed disease. Sequencing and analysis were restricted to the TCR beta chain. The authors noted that the small sample size was a limitation that may lower accuracy. Peripheral blood alone was examined, since thyroid tissue, which constituted the primary lesion, could not be accessed. More public clonotypes were shared among persistent patients (fewer than 3,000) than among newly diagnosed patients (roughly 1,000). Compared with newly diagnosed patients, patients with persistent Graves' disease had lower TCR Shannon entropy and fewer highly expanded clones, which suggests clonal expansion.

Libraries were constructed by multiplex PCR. TCRdb names Illumina HiSeq 4000 as the instrument used. CDR3 regions were amplified by Arm-PCR with iRepertoire HTBI primers to construct TCR beta libraries. PCR products were gel purified before sequencing. The authors' analysis ran thus. Gene usage analysis of CDR3 amino acid clonotypes relied on the approximately 68 TRBV and 15 or so TRBJ segments identified across samples. COPE and FqMerger were used to merge filtered high-quality paired reads into contigs. BLAST was used to align contigs to IMGT TRBV, TRBD and TRBJ reference genes, and CDR3 was defined according to IMGT. Clonotypes above 0.1% frequency were classified as highly expanded clones. Shannon entropy served as the measure of repertoire diversity, while the Gini coefficient captured V-J evenness. Clonotypes shared by more than one individual were considered public. The public sequencing data were trimmed at Q25 with fastp and processed into clonotypes with MiXCR by TCRdb, which kept only in-frame beta chains. Rows with a matching CDR3 protein are joined into one entry that keeps the most common DNA and genes. Here the V and J calls rest on TCRdb's processing, not on the authors' analysis. Here the sample has over 400,000 distinct CDR3 sequences; roughly 15% occur a single time. The top ten clonotypes cover 17% of the sample.

As encoded in the germline V gene (reference sequence), CDR1 is SEHNR while CDR2 is FQNEAQ. The CDR3 spans 16 residues, from the cysteine through the phenylalanine. Just the 48-base CDR3 DNA is kept, in frame starting at base 1. Relative to germline, V is missing 3 bases and J is missing 3 bases, with 4 bases of the junction outside any gene match. In regard to this clonotype: The specificity of this receptor is unknown. The input lacks base qualities; no much larger clone sits a single base away.

Interpreted using the paper, the time point label stands for: newly diagnosed GD, antithyroid drugs for less than 3 months. For both TCR sequencing and RNA sequencing, RNA was extracted from PBMCs using TRIzol. Graves' disease was diagnosed according to American Thyroid Association guidelines. Patients were recruited from an endocrinology department in Xi'an, China. Each patient gave 9 to 10 milliliters of peripheral blood, collected in an EDTA anticoagulant tube. Ficoll Paque Plus density gradient separation was used to isolate PBMCs, and no further T cell sorting was done. An Agilent 2100 Bioanalyzer and agarose gel were used to check RNA quality, while a NanoDrop 2000 measured RNA concentration. These data are also associated with another study on T cells in Graves' hyperthyroidism and ophthalmopathy. That second publication adds: Graves' hyperthyroidism was defined as stable when no progression to ophthalmopathy occurred over 18 months of follow-up. Hyperthyroidism patients were newly diagnosed, had a disease duration of under 2 months, and were aged 18 to 65 years. Patients with uncontrolled infections, other autoimmune diseases, pregnancy or lactation were excluded. Diagnoses relied on clinical symptoms, serum thyroxine and TRAb, thyroid ultrasound and orbital computed tomography. For the first round of RT-PCR on the TCR CDR3, the HTBI primer set was used together with the Qiagen OneStep RT-PCR kit. Most expanded thyroid clonotypes (frequency above 0.001) were also found in blood, which suggests that blood repertoires may mirror thyroid immune responses. A 13 V-J signature model separated ophthalmopathy from stable hyperthyroidism, with about 90% sensitivity and about 81% specificity in cross-validation and 80%/75% in testing. In validation, progression to ophthalmopathy was predicted by the model with approximately 67% sensitivity and 72.22% specificity, a median of roughly six months before onset. To identify TCR V-J signatures that set the groups apart, the researchers used a discovery cohort of 95 to 100 patients, made up of about 44 with Graves' ophthalmopathy and some 55 with stable Graves' hyperthyroidism. An independent validation cohort of about 19 hyperthyroidism patients and 17 patients who later progressed to ophthalmopathy tested prospective prediction of ophthalmopathy. The roughly 91 discovery patients were randomly split 7:3 into training and test sets. In addition, the study compared T-cell repertoires in thyroid tissue and in blood from six Graves' hyperthyroidism patients. After sampling, hyperthyroidism patients received methimazole starting at 30 mg daily, and ophthalmopathy patients received high-dose intravenous methylprednisolone. Libraries were constructed in a second round of multiplex PCR, after which size selection and purification were carried out. Libraries were sequenced paired-end with 100 bp reads on an Illumina HiSeq2000. SOAPnuke was used to process the raw data, with reads discarded if the reads contained adapters or uncalled bases, had a mean Phred below 15, or lacked an exact constant-primer or identifier match. High-quality paired reads were merged using COPE v1.2.5, and each unique nucleotide sequence was defined as a clonotype. MiTCR v1.1 was used to align clonotypes to the IMGT TRBV, TRBD and TRBJ reference segments. The analysis included only V-J combinations with a frequency above 0.0001, which together covered around 99% of the repertoires. The TCS score was defined as the ratio of F50 (clonal expansion) to E x V (chaos), calculated using BLOSUM62-based TCRdist between CDR3 peptides within each V-J. Welch's t-statistics and random forest reduced around 510 V-J features to 13, which were used in a naive Bayes classifier (R e1071). Sample size was not statistically predetermined, and investigators were not blinded to group allocation. TCR Vbeta CDR3 sequencing of 120 to 150 peripheral blood samples (approximately 44 ophthalmopathy, about 75 hyperthyroidism and approximately 17 progressor patients) is reported in the paper.

The sequences come from peripheral blood mononuclear cells (PBMCs), collected at new diagnosis, from a patient treated with antithyroid drugs. The receptor was isolated from a woman in her 50s with Graves disease. Donor details come from another sample of the same person, matched by shared clones. In this chain, TRBV7-9 is recombined with TRBJ2-3, and 12 junctional nucleotides match TRBD1. For the CDR3, the sequence is CASSLGTGGWTDTQYF. In nucleotides, the sequence is TGTGCCAGCAGCTTGGGGACAGGGGGCTGGACAGATACGCAGTATTTT.